This T cell receptor (beta chain) was profiled in a study of blood T cell repertoires in COVID-19. Whole-study context: Spain, Italy and the United States supplied samples that represented acute and convalescent COVID-19. PBMCs, B-cell-depleted T cells, or T cells were the source of the cDNA or gDNA that made up the material.

Authors' processing steps: Estimates of nucleated cell counts were drawn from the amplification of reference gene primers. Clones were read by immunoSEQ multiplex PCR, and TCRdb kept only the in-frame ones, dropping some. Clone size and V and J calls were adopted from that table, with D and trimming inferred from the DNA. In the table there are about 110,000 clones, around 81% of which are singletons. This clone was picked up a small number of times. This CDR3 region has 14 residues. V was clipped by 6 bases and J by 5 bases, with 16 bases between them. Germline V gene lookup returns CDR1 MNHEY and CDR2 SVGAGI.

The sample taken for sequencing was peripheral blood. The V gene is TRBV6-5, the J gene TRBJ1-1, with D possibly matching TRBD1 (6 bases). This TCR was sampled from a woman aged 70-85 years with acute or convalescent COVID-19. CDR3 amino acids: CASSVTGGQTEAFF. CDR3 DNA sequence: TGTGCCAGCAGCGTAACGGGGGGGCAGACTGAAGCTTTCTTT.